Listed below are T cell receptor beta chains from one sample, sequenced in a study of T cells after yellow fever vaccination. TCRdb reanalysed the 5' RACE reads using MiXCR and keeps one entry per CDR3 protein. The sample contains 300,000 or so distinct CDR3 sequences, about 6.6% of which appear only once. The material sequenced was PBMCs, taken about 49 days after the first yellow fever vaccination. The receptors originated from a man between 18 and 35 years old who received the YFV17D yellow fever vaccine. CDR3s leave out the opening cysteine and the closing phenylalanine or tryptophan. The size of a clone is reported for some rows only, either as once, few or many, or as a class for expanded clones.

TRBJ2-7,.,TRBV20-1,SGSGAYEQY
TRBJ2-3,.,TRBV6-5,ASSYSVSQSTDTQY
TRBJ2-2,few,TRBV3-1,ASSQESGALTGELF
TRBJ2-5,few,TRBV7-9,ASSLHNFQETQY
TRBJ2-6,many,TRBV6-4,ASSDSSSGANVLT
TRBJ2-3,.,TRBV6-2/TRBV6-3,ASSYGRLTMSSDTQY
TRBJ2-5,.,TRBV10-3,AIKQGASQETQY
TRBJ2-1,few,TRBV6-1,ASREGRLAGGWDEQF
TRBJ2-5,few,TRBV20-1,SGKRQETQY
TRBJ2-7,.,TRBV19,ASSRDRGLSYEQY
TRBJ2-5,.,TRBV7-9,ASSSVETQY
TRBJ2-2,many,TRBV12-3/TRBV12-4,ASRPPNTGELF
TRBJ2-3,many,TRBV5-8,ASSSLADYTDTQY
TRBJ1-1,many,TRBV19,ASSSGLNTEAF
TRBJ1-5,many,TRBV20-1,SAIYGGDQPQH
TRBJ2-4,.,TRBV30,AWSVEFSGNNIQY
TRBJ2-3,.,TRBV7-2,ASSLAGGGAETDTQY
TRBJ2-3,.,TRBV27,ASSPGLYTDTQY
TRBJ2-2,few,TRBV27,ASSLRATGTGELF
TRBJ2-3,many,TRBV20-1,SARTDTQY
TRBJ2-2,few,TRBV3-1,ASSLGRTGAGELF
TRBJ2-5,few,TRBV18,ASSPVAGGRETQY